This T cell receptor beta chain was sequenced during a study of cytomegalovirus exposure and HLA in healthy donors. PCR employed 60 Vbeta and 13 Jbeta primers. Profiled with immunoSEQ multiplex PCR; TCRdb holds only in-frame clones, not every one. This sample has over 130,000 clones; approximately 80% occur once, and the top ten carry more than 2.5%. With respect to this clone: The antigen is undetermined.

Whole-study results and caveats: Cytomegalovirus status, reportedly, was diagnosed with high specificity and sensitivity by the classifier. CMV antigen specificity was confirmed in vitro for a few CMV-associated chains. In a later analysis, TCR beta V- and J-gene trimming showed a link to a missense DCLRE1C variant. The investigators catalogued 164 TCR beta chains as cytomegalovirus-associated.

The V end was cut by 3 bases, the J end by 4 bases, with 13 bases between. Looked up from germline, CDR1 is SGHTA and CDR2 is FQGTGA. The CDR3 sequence is 15 residues long. The sequence was collected from a male donor in good health and CMV-seronegative. What was sequenced was PBMCs. The chain has TRBV7-3 and TRBJ1-5; possibly TRBD1 for D (5 bases). CDR3 protein: CASSFMTEQNQPQHF. The CDR3 DNA is TGTGCCAGCAGCTTTATGACAGAACAAAATCAGCCCCAGCATTTT.